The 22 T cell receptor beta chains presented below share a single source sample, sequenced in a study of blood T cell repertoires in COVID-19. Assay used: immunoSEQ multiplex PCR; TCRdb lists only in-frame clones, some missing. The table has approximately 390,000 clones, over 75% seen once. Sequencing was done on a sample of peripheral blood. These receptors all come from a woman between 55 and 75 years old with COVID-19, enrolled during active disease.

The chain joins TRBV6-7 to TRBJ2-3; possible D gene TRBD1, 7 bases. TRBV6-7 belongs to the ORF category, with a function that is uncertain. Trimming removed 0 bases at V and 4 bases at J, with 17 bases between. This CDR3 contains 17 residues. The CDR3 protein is CASSYSNQGGGADTQYF. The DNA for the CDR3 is TGTGCCAGCAGTTACTCGAATCAGGGGGGCGGAGCAGATACGCAGTATTTT.

CDR3 nucleotide sequence: TGTGCCAGCAGCTTAGGACAGGGGGCGCGGGCTTTCTTT. Its protein is CASSLGQGARAFF. This chain links TRBV7-9 with TRBJ1-1, with 10 bases lining up with TRBD1. Germline loops: CDR1 SEHNR, CDR2 FQNEAQ (reference sequence). J lost 11 bases, V lost 1 base, and 4 bases had no gene match. CDR3 size: 13 residues.

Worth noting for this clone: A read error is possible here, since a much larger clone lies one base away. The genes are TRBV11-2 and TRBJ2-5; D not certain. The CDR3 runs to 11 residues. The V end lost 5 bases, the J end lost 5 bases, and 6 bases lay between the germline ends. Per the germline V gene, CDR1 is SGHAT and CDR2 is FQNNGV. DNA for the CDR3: TGTGCCAGCAGCGCCCGGGAGACCCAGTACTTC. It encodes CASSARETQYF. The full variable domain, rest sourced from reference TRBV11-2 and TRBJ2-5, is EAGVAQSPRYKIIEKRQSVAFWCNPISGHATLYWYQQILGQGPKLLIQFQNNGVVDDSQLPKDRFSAERLKGVDSTLKIQPAKLEDSAVYLCASSARETQYFGPGTRLLVL.

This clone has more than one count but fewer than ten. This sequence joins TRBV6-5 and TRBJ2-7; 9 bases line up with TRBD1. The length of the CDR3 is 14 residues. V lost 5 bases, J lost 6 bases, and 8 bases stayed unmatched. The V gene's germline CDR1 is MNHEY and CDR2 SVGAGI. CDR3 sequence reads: CASSIGTGRREQYF. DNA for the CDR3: TGTGCCAGCAGTATAGGGACAGGGCGGCGCGAGCAGTACTTC.

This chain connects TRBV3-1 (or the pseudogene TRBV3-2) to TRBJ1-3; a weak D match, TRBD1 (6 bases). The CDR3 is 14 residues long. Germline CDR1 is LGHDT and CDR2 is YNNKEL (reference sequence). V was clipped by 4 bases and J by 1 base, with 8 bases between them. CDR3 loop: CASSLTGSGNTIYF. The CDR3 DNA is TGTGCCAGCAGCCTCACAGGGTCTGGAAACACCATATATTTT.

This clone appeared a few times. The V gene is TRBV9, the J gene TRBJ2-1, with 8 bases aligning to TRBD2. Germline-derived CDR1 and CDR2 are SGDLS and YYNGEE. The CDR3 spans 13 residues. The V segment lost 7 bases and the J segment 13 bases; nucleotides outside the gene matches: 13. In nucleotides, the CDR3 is TGTGCCAGCGGGGCGCAGGCGGGGGGACATCAGTTCTTC. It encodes CASGAQAGGHQFF. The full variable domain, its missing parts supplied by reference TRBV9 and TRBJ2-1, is DSGVTQTPKHLITATGQRVTLRCSPRSGDLSVYWYQQSLDQGLQFLIQYYNGEERAKGNILERFSAQQFPDLHSELNLSSLELGDSALYFCASGAQAGGHQFFGPGTRLTVL.

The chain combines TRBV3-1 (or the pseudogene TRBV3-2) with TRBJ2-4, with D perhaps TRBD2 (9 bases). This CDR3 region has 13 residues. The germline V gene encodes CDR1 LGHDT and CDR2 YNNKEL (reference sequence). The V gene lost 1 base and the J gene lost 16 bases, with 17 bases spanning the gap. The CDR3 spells CASSQVRTGTSYF. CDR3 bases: TGTGCCAGCAGCCAAGTAAGGACAGGGACTAGCTACTTC.

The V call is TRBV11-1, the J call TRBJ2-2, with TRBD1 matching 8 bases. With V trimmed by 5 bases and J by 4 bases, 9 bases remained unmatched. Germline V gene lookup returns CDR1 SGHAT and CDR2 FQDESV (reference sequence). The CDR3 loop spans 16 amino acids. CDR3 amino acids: CASSHPQGAGTGELFF. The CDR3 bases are TGTGCCAGCAGCCATCCTCAGGGGGCGGGCACCGGGGAGCTGTTTTTT.

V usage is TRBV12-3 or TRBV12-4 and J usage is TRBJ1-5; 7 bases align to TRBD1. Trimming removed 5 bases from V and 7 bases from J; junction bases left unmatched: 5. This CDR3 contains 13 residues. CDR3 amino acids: CASSRQGRQPQHF. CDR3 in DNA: TGTGCCAGCAGTAGACAGGGTAGACAGCCCCAGCATTTT.

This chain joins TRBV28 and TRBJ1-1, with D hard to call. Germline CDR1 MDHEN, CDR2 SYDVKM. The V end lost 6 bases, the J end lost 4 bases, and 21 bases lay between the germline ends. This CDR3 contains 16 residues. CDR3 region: CASSLNPYVSGTEAFF. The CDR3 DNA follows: TGTGCCAGCAGCTTAAACCCCTACGTGTCGGGCACTGAAGCTTTCTTT.

The CDR3, as DNA: TGCGCCAGCAGCTTGGAGGCAGGGGGGACTGAAGCTTTCTTT. Translation: CASSLEAGGTEAFF. The chain joins TRBV5-1 to TRBJ1-1; 7 bases line up with TRBD1. Germline V gene sequence: CDR1 SGHRS, CDR2 YFSETQ. This CDR3 region has 14 residues. With V trimmed by 0 bases and J by 5 bases, 4 bases remained unmatched.

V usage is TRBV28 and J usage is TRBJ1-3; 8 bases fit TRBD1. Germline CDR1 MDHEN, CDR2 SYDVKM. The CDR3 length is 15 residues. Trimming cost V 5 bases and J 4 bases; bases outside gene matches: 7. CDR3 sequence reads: CASSIPTGVGNTIYF. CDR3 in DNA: TGTGCCAGCAGTATCCCGACAGGGGTAGGAAACACCATATATTTT.

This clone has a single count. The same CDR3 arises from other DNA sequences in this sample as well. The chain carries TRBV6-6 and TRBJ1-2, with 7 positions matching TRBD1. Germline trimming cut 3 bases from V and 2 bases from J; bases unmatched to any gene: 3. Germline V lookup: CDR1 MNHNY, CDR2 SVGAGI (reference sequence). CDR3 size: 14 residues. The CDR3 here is CASSYKGANYGYTF. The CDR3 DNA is TGTGCCAGCAGTTATAAGGGGGCCAACTATGGCTACACCTTC.

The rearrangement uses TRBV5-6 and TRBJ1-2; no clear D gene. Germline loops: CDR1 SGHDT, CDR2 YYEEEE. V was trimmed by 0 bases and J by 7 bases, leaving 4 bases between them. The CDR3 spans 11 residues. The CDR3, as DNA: TGTGCCAGCAGCTTGGAAGCTGGCTACACCTTC. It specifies CASSLEAGYTF. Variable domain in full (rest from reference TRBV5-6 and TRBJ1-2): DAGVTQSPTHLIKTRGQQVTLRCSPKSGHDTVSWYQQALGQGPQFIFQYYEEEERQRGNFPDRFSGHQFPNYSSELNVNALLLGDSALYLCASSLEAGYTFGSGTRLTVV.

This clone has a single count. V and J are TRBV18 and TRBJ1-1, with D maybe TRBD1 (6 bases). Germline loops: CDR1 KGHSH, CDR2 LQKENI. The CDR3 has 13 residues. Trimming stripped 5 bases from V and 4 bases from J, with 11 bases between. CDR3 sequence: CASSDRSLTEAFF. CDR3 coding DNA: TGTGCCAGCTCAGACAGGTCCCTCACTGAAGCTTTCTTT.

CDR3 bases: TGTGCCAGCAGCCCCTCCGGGGGACAGGATACGCAGTATTTT. Its translation is CASSPSGGQDTQYF. The rearrangement uses TRBV7-3 and TRBJ2-3, with D tentatively TRBD1 (7 bases). CDR1 and CDR2 (germline): SGHTA, FQGTGA. The CDR3 is made up of 14 amino acids. V was pared by 5 bases and J by 6 bases, with 15 bases between. Full variable domain (missing parts from reference TRBV7-3 and TRBJ2-3): GAGVSQTPSNKVTEKGKYVELRCDPISGHTALYWYRQSLGQGPEFLIYFQGTGAADDSGLPNDRFFAVRPEGSVSTLKIQRTERGDSAVYLCASSPSGGQDTQYFGPGTRLTVL.

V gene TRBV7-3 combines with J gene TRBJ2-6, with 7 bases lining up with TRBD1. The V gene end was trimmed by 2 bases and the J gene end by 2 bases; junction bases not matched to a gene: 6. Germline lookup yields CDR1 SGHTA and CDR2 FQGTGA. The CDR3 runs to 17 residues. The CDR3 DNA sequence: TGTGCCAGCAGCTTACAGCCTACAGGGGCTGGGGCCAACGTCCTGACTTTC. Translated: CASSLQPTGAGANVLTF.

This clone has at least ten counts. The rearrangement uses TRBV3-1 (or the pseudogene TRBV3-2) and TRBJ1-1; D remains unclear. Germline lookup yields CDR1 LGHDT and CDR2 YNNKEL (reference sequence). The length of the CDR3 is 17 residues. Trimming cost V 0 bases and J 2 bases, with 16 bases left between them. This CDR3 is CASSQEIARALNTEAFF. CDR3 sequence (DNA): TGTGCCAGCAGCCAAGAGATCGCACGCGCCCTAAACACTGAAGCTTTCTTT.

This CDR3 reads CASCYRGNYGYTF. Written as DNA, the CDR3 is TGTGCCAGCTGTTACAGGGGAAACTATGGCTACACCTTC. V usage is TRBV19 and J usage is TRBJ1-2; 7 bases are a match to TRBD1. This CDR3 contains 13 residues. J was trimmed by 2 bases and V by 9 bases; bases with no gene match: 6. Germline V gene data show CDR1 as LNHDA and CDR2 as SQIVND (reference sequence).

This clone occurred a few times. DNA of the CDR3: TGTGCCAGCAGTAGGACAGGGGCCAACACTGAAGCTTTCTTT. It encodes CASSRTGANTEAFF. The gene calls are TRBV28 and TRBJ1-1, with 9 bases matching TRBD1. This CDR3 has 14 residues. Losses at the gene ends were 5 bases for V and 2 bases for J; bases not matched to a gene: 3. The germline gives CDR1 MDHEN, CDR2 SYDVKM.

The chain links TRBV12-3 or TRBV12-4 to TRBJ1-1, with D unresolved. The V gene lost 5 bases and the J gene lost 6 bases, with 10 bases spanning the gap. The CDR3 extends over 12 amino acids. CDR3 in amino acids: CASSRRHAEAFF. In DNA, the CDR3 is TGTGCCAGCAGTCGCCGACACGCTGAAGCTTTCTTT.

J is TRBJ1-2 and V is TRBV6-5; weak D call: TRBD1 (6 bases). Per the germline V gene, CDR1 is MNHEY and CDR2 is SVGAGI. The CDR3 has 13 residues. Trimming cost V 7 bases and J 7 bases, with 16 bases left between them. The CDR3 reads CASIPRGTSGYTF. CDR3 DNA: TGTGCCAGCATTCCCAGGGGAACGTCTGGCTACACCTTC.